In this sample, the clone carrying this TCR beta chain turned up many times. Its specificity is not known. Regions amplified from RNA transcripts were the TCR beta CDR3 regions. Carried out on the TCR CDR3, a first-round RT-PCR used the HTBI primer set. Each CDR3 protein is one row after TCRdb ran MiXCR on the multiplex PCR reads. This sample carries around 210,000 distinct CDR3 sequences, 17% of them seen once, and the ten largest clones take roughly 50%. Diagnosing involved the use of clinical symptoms, serum thyroxine and TRAb, thyroid ultrasound and orbital computed tomography. This entry belongs to a study of T cells in Graves' hyperthyroidism and ophthalmopathy. Study information: Upon initial diagnosis and before any treatment, peripheral blood was collected.

Study observations and caveats: Separating ophthalmopathy from stable hyperthyroidism was achieved by a 13 V-J model.

The sequencing input was blood. The receptor was isolated from a woman aged 45-59 years with Graves' hyperthyroidism.

The CDR3 bases are TGTGCCAGCAGTCCTGCTGGCGGGAGATTGCCCGAGCAGTACTTC. This codes for CASSPAGGRLPEQYF. The gene calls are TRBV28 and TRBJ2-7, with 7 bases matching TRBD2. The CDR3 sequence is 15 residues long. The trim removed 5 bases at V and 6 bases at J, leaving 13 bases unmatched. CDR1 is MDHEN, CDR2 SYDVKM, per germline.